This T cell receptor beta chain was captured in a study of shared clonotypes between healthy human individuals. The authors divided CD4+ cells into CD45RA+ naive and CD45RA-negative memory subsets. CDR3 length: 17 residues. CDR1 is SNHLY and CDR2 is FYNNEI in the germline V gene. Trimming took 2 bases from V and 6 from J, leaving 20 bases between them. Measured with immunoSEQ multiplex PCR; TCRdb has only the in-frame clones, and not every one. The sample carries 1.4 million or so clones, approximately 98.5% recorded once. This TCR came from a man aged 25 to 40 in good health. Sequencing was done on a sample of naive CD4+ T cells sorted from blood. Subset reported: CD45RA+ positively selected. The J gene is TRBJ2-1, the V gene TRBV2; D call uncertain. The CDR3 region has the DNA TGTGCCAGCAGTGAAAATGGAAACCGGCCCCCGGGCAATGAGCAGTTCTTC. Its protein product is CASSENGNRPPGNEQFF.